One and the same sample provided the 25 T cell receptor beta chains below, sequenced in a study of cytomegalovirus exposure and HLA in healthy donors. 13 Jbeta primers and 60 Vbeta primers were used for the PCR. Some clones are missing from TCRdb's copy, which holds only in-frame ones; the method was immunoSEQ multiplex PCR. The sample lists 69,000 or so clones, about 70% seen once, with more than 2.5% in the top ten. Source material: PBMCs. Receptor source: a man between 18 and 29 years old in good health and CMV-seronegative.

The chain links TRBV5-4 to TRBJ2-5; 16 bases map to TRBD2. The CDR3 extends over 17 amino acids. Looked up from germline, CDR1 is SGHNT and CDR2 is YYREEE (reference sequence). Germline trimming cut 4 bases from V and 5 bases from J; bases unmatched to any gene: 8. The CDR3 DNA sequence: TGTGCCAGCAGCATCGGGACTAGCGGGGGGGCCGGGGAGACCCAGTACTTC. Its protein is CASSIGTSGGAGETQYF. The full variable domain, in which reference TRBV5-4 and TRBJ2-5 provide the parts outside the CDR3, is ETGVTQSPTHLIKTRGQQVTLRCSSQSGHNTVSWYQQALGQGPQFIFQYYREEENGRGNFPPRFSGLQFPNYSSELNVNALELDDSALYLCASSIGTSGGAGETQYFGPGTRLLVL.

The chain is built from TRBV10-2 and TRBJ1-3; D gene unclear. In germline, CDR1 is WSHSY, CDR2 SAAADI. The CDR3 is 15 residues long. Trimming cost V 4 bases and J 0 bases, with 10 bases left between them. CDR3 nucleotides: TGCGCCAGCAGTGGGCAGGCCCTCTCTGGAAACACCATATATTTT. The encoded protein is CASSGQALSGNTIYF.

The chain employs TRBV7-3 and TRBJ2-2; 9 bases are shared with TRBD2. V lost 5 bases and J lost 0; bases outside the gene matches: 7. The CDR3 consists of 17 residues. The V gene's germline CDR1 is SGHTA and CDR2 FQGTGA. CDR3 bases: TGTGCCAGCAGCCTAAGGCCTAGCGGGGCGAACACCGGGGAGCTGTTTTTT. It is translated as CASSLRPSGANTGELFF.

This sequence joins TRBV7-9 and TRBJ1-5; weak D call: TRBD1 (6 bases). The V end lost 8 bases, the J end lost 1 base, and 12 bases lay between the germline ends. CDR1 and CDR2 from the germline V gene are SEHNR and FQNEAQ (reference sequence). This CDR3 has 14 amino acids. The CDR3 reads CASGAGASNQPQHF. The CDR3, as DNA: TGTGCCAGCGGAGCGGGGGCAAGCAATCAGCCCCAGCATTTT.

This clone was counted only a few times. The chain combines TRBV7-6 with TRBJ1-1; TRBD1 might be the D (5 bases). This CDR3 is built from 17 residues. V was shortened by 5 bases and J by 3 bases, with 22 bases between the two germline ends. Per the germline V gene, CDR1 is SGHVS and CDR2 is FNYEAQ. CDR3 DNA sequence: TGTGCCAGCAGCCGAGGGTTGTCCCGGGGGATCCACACTGAAGCTTTCTTT. It encodes CASSRGLSRGIHTEAFF.

This clone was seen only once. The chain is built from TRBV29-1 and TRBJ2-5, with D tentatively TRBD2 (6 bases). The DNA end is a closer match to TRBJ2-7, so the J assignment may be wrong. CDR1 SQVTM and CDR2 ANQGSEA come from the germline V gene. The CDR3 has 15 residues. Here the CDR3 DNA reads TGCAGCGTTGAAAATCGGGAGAGGAGATCCTACGAGCAGTACTTC. It encodes CSVENRERRSYEQYF.

The chain has TRBV7-3 and TRBJ2-1; 10 bases are a match to TRBD2. CDR3 length: 15 residues. Germline CDR1 SGHTA, CDR2 FQGTGA. The trim removed 6 bases at V and 6 bases at J, leaving 8 bases unmatched. CDR3 sequence (DNA): TGTGCCAGCAGTCAAAGCGGGGGGGCCGTCAATGAGCAGTTCTTC. As protein: CASSQSGGAVNEQFF.

V usage is TRBV7-2 and J usage is TRBJ2-7; 10 nucleotides align to TRBD1. Germline CDR1 and CDR2: SGHTA and FQGNSA. This CDR3 spans 16 amino acids. The ends lost 2 bases at V and 3 bases at J; junction bases unmatched: 7. CDR3 coding DNA: TGTGCCAGCAGCTTACCCCGACAGGGGGCGGTCTACGAGCAGTACTTC. This gives the protein CASSLPRQGAVYEQYF. Based on the CDR3 plus reference TRBV7-2 and TRBJ2-7, the full variable domain is GAGVSQSPSNKVTEKGKDVELRCDPISGHTALYWYRQSLGQGLEFLIYFQGNSAPDKSGLPSDRFSAERTGGSVSTLTIQRTQQEDSAVYLCASSLPRQGAVYEQYFGPGTRLTVT.

The gene calls are TRBV11-2 and TRBJ2-7; 9 bases map to TRBD2. This CDR3 is built from 16 residues. Germline CDR1 reads SGHAT; CDR2 reads FQNNGV. The V and J ends lost 1 base and 0 bases, in that order; junction bases with no gene match: 4. The CDR3, as DNA: TGTGCCAGCAGCTTAGGGGCTAGCGGGGTCTCCTACGAGCAGTACTTC. Amino acids: CASSLGASGVSYEQYF.

Here the CDR3 DNA reads TGTGCCAGCAGTGAAGCAGGACAGGGAGTCACTGAAGCTTTCTTT. Its translation: CASSEAGQGVTEAFF. The chain has TRBV6-1 and TRBJ1-1; TRBD1 matches 8 bases. The CDR3 runs to 15 residues. The V gene end was trimmed by 0 bases and the J gene end by 4 bases; junction bases not matched to a gene: 4. Germline CDR1 is MNHNS and CDR2 is SASEGT.

J is TRBJ2-3 and V is TRBV2; TRBD2 matches at 7 bases. This CDR3 is built from 17 residues. Germline CDR1 is SNHLY and CDR2 is FYNNEI. V gave up 4 bases and J gave up 1 base; unmatched junction bases: 11. The CDR3 DNA reads TGTGCCAGCAGTGGGTTGGGAGGGGCTGTGGGCACAGATACGCAGTATTTT. Translating it yields CASSGLGGAVGTDTQYF.

This chain uses TRBV19 with TRBJ1-2, with TRBD1 identical over 10 bases. J gave up 7 bases and V 5 bases, and 10 bases lay outside the gene matches. This CDR3 contains 15 residues. CDR1 and CDR2 (germline): LNHDA, SQIVND (reference sequence). CDR3 sequence: CASSPRQGARSGYTF. The CDR3 DNA reads as TGTGCCAGTAGTCCTCGACAGGGGGCGCGTTCTGGCTACACCTTC.

The chain uses TRBV7-2 and TRBJ2-7, with 10 positions matching TRBD1. Germline loops: CDR1 SGHTA, CDR2 FQGNSA. This CDR3 contains 14 residues. Germline trimming cut 5 bases from V and 6 bases from J; bases unmatched to any gene: 7. The CDR3 reads CASSPRQGAGEQYF. The CDR3 DNA reads as TGTGCCAGCAGCCCCCGACAGGGGGCCGGCGAGCAGTACTTC.

J is TRBJ2-3 and V is TRBV29-1; 14 nucleotides agree with TRBD2. The CDR3 length is 20 residues. After removal of 6 bases from V and 0 bases from J, the junction contained 17 bases not matched to a gene. The germline V gene encodes CDR1 SQVTM and CDR2 ANQGSEA. The CDR3 DNA is TGCAGCGTACGACTAGCGGGGGGGTATACTCCTAACCGAAGCACAGATACGCAGTATTTT. Translation gives CSVRLAGGYTPNRSTDTQYF.

The chain has TRBV30 and TRBJ2-7, with 7 positions matching TRBD1. This CDR3 spans 14 amino acids. The J segment lost 0 bases and the V segment lost 2 bases, leaving 4 bases of the junction unmatched. The germline V gene encodes CDR1 GTSNPN and CDR2 SVGIG (reference sequence). CDR3 amino acids: CAWSRDSFSYEQYF. The CDR3 coding sequence is TGTGCCTGGAGTCGGGACAGCTTCTCCTACGAGCAGTACTTC.

The CDR3 sequence is CASINEEWRGAYEQYF. The CDR3 bases are TGTGCCAGCATCAATGAGGAGTGGCGGGGGGCCTACGAGCAGTACTTC. J is TRBJ2-5 and V is TRBV27, with 8 positions matching TRBD2. Matching the DNA end better, TRBJ2-7 makes the J call doubtful. Germline CDR1 MNHEY, CDR2 SMNVEV (reference sequence). The CDR3 covers 16 residues.

V and J are TRBV14 and TRBJ2-1; TRBD1 might be the D (6 bases). Trimming removed 1 base from V and 7 bases from J, with 8 bases in between. Germline V gene sequence: CDR1 SGHDN, CDR2 FVKESK. The CDR3 totals 13 residues. DNA of the CDR3: TGTGCCAGCAGCCAAGGGACAGTGAATGAGCAGTTCTTC. Amino acid sequence: CASSQGTVNEQFF.

The V gene is TRBV11-2, the J gene TRBJ2-3; the match to TRBD2 covers 8 bases. There are 16 residues in the CDR3. The germline V gene has CDR1 SGHAT and CDR2 FQNNGV. With V trimmed by 2 bases and J by 1 base, 5 bases remained unmatched. CDR3 in amino acids: CASSLYAGGGTDTQYF. In nucleotides, the CDR3 is TGTGCCAGCAGCTTATACGCGGGGGGCGGCACAGATACGCAGTATTTT.

This clone was counted a few times. The genes are TRBV15 and TRBJ1-5; 7 bases agree with TRBD1. V shed 3 bases and J 5 bases; nucleotides not matched to a gene: 7. Germline V gene data show CDR1 as LNHNV and CDR2 as YYDKDF (reference sequence). This CDR3 region has 15 residues. Here the CDR3 reads CATSRADRDHQPQHF. The CDR3 nucleotides are TGTGCCACCAGCAGGGCAGACAGGGATCATCAGCCCCAGCATTTT.

The rearrangement joins TRBV9 to TRBJ1-6, with D possibly TRBD1 on 5 matching bases. Per the germline V gene, CDR1 is SGDLS and CDR2 is YYNGEE. There are 15 residues in the CDR3. V was clipped by 3 bases and J by 6 bases, with 13 bases between them. The CDR3 DNA reads TGTGCCAGCAGCGGCGGACAACGACTTAATTCACCCCTCCACTTT. Protein: CASSGGQRLNSPLHF.

The chain uses TRBV7-8 and TRBJ2-1; 13 bases are shared with TRBD2. The CDR3 contains 19 residues. Germline trimming cut 5 bases from V and 0 bases from J; bases unmatched to any gene: 10. The V gene's germline CDR1 is SGHVS and CDR2 FQNEAQ. CDR3 protein: CASSGGLAGFLSSYNEQFF. In DNA, the CDR3 is TGTGCCAGCAGCGGGGGACTAGCGGGGTTCCTTAGCTCCTACAATGAGCAGTTCTTC.

The chain uses TRBV30 and TRBJ1-5, with TRBD1 matching 8 bases. V lost 3 bases and J lost 2; bases outside the gene matches: 6. This CDR3 is 15 amino acids long. Germline V CDR1 and CDR2: GTSNPN, SVGIG (reference sequence). The CDR3: CAWSNHRGGNQPQHF. The CDR3 nucleotides are TGTGCCTGGAGCAACCACAGGGGGGGCAATCAGCCCCAGCATTTT.

Details on this clone: This sample includes further DNA sequences coding for the same CDR3. The chain combines TRBV5-4 with TRBJ2-5, with 8 positions matching TRBD2. The CDR3 length is 16 residues. V shed 3 bases, J shed 2 bases, and the junction held 9 bases outside the gene matches. Germline V gives CDR1 SGHNT, CDR2 YYREEE (reference sequence). The CDR3 spells CASSSNLAGFQETQYF. CDR3 DNA sequence: TGTGCCAGCAGCTCCAACTTAGCGGGGTTTCAAGAGACCCAGTACTTC.

The chain links TRBV15 to TRBJ1-4; unclear D gene. The V end lost 1 base, the J end lost 3 bases, and 9 bases lay between the germline ends. The CDR3 is made up of 15 amino acids. The germline gives CDR1 LNHNV, CDR2 YYDKDF (reference sequence). This chain's CDR3 is CATSRGGPANEKLFF. DNA for the CDR3: TGTGCCACCAGCAGAGGCGGGCCAGCTAATGAAAAACTGTTTTTT.

The CDR3 nucleotides are TGTGCCAGCAGTGTAGGTCAGGCTAGCAATCAGCCCCAGCATTTT. Protein sequence: CASSVGQASNQPQHF. The chain is built from TRBV2 and TRBJ1-5; D is unclear. Trimming took off 4 bases at V and 0 bases at J, with 10 bases between the two ends. CDR1 and CDR2 (germline): SNHLY, FYNNEI. This CDR3 has 15 residues.